The rows below give T cell receptor beta chains drawn from one sample of a study of siplizumab effects on memory and regulatory T cells. Sequencing used immunoSEQ multiplex PCR; TCRdb keeps in-frame clones, though not all of them. The top ten hold more than 3.5% of the sample, which has about 63,000 clones, around four fifths seen once. The sample was memory CD4+ T cells sorted from blood. The receptors stem from a human donor in good health. The CDR3 runs from the conserved cysteine through the conserved F or W. The order of the fields is J gene, D gene, V gene, clone size, CDR3 protein, CDR3 DNA. D genes are given only for firm matches. The size field is filled for only some rows; it gives once, few, many or a size class.

TRBJ1-2 | - | TRBV7-9 | - | CATAQGEVYGYTF | TGTGCAACAGCACAGGGAGAGGTCTATGGCTACACCTTC
TRBJ2-1 | - | TRBV30 | - | CAWQRGEQFF | TGTGCCTGGCAGAGGGGCGAGCAGTTCTTC
TRBJ1-3 | - | TRBV9 | - | CASSSSSGNTIYF | TGTGCCAGCTCCTCCTCCTCTGGAAACACCATATATTTT
TRBJ1-4 | - | TRBV11-1 | once | CASSPAGERNEKLFF | TGTGCCAGCAGCCCGGCGGGGGAGAGAAATGAAAAACTGTTTTTT
TRBJ1-6 | - | TRBV2 | - | CASSTGQAGYNSPLHF | TGTGCCAGCAGCACGGGACAAGCGGGGTATAATTCACCCCTCCACTTT
TRBJ2-7 | TRBD2 | TRBV29-1 | once | CSVERGGDEQYF | TGCAGCGTTGAACGCGGGGGGGACGAGCAGTACTTC
TRBJ2-1 | - | TRBV5-1 | - | CASSEQGNEQFF | TGCGCCAGCAGCGAGCAGGGAAATGAGCAGTTCTTC
TRBJ1-3 | - | TRBV11-1 | - | CASSLIGNTIYF | TGTGCCAGCAGCTTAATTGGAAACACCATATATTTT
TRBJ2-3 | - | TRBV7-2 | once | CASSPYTDTQYF | TGTGCCAGCAGCCCCTACACAGATACGCAGTATTTT
TRBJ1-1 | - | TRBV20-1 | - | CSAIGGPEAFF | TGCAGTGCGATTGGGGGTCCCGAAGCTTTCTTT
TRBJ2-5 | - | TRBV5-4 | - | CASSHRDQETQYF | TGTGCCAGCAGTCACAGGGACCAAGAGACCCAGTACTTC
TRBJ2-1 | TRBD1 | TRBV7-9 | - | CASSTRGYSSNEQFF | TGTGCCAGCAGCACCAGGGGGTATAGTAGCAATGAGCAGTTCTTC
TRBJ2-1 | TRBD1 | TRBV27 | - | CASSSYGAGDRAYNEQFF | TGTGCCAGCAGTTCTTATGGGGCAGGGGACAGAGCCTACAATGAGCAGTTCTTC
TRBJ1-3 | - | TRBV9 | - | CASSVGTVGNTIYF | TGTGCCAGCAGCGTTGGGACCGTTGGAAACACCATATATTTT
TRBJ2-2 | - | TRBV5-1 | - | CASSLLDPNTGELFF | TGCGCCAGCAGCTTGCTTGACCCTAACACCGGGGAGCTGTTTTTT
TRBJ1-5 | TRBD1 | TRBV2 | - | CASIPGQGIQPQHF | TGTGCCAGCATCCCGGGACAGGGGATTCAGCCCCAGCATTTT
TRBJ2-2 | TRBD1 | TRBV29-1 | once | CSVDSGTGITGKLFF | TGCAGCGTTGATTCCGGGACAGGGATCACCGGGAAGCTGTTTTTT
TRBJ2-6 | - | TRBV19 | - | CASSIAGHSGANVLTF | TGTGCCAGTAGTATAGCCGGTCACTCTGGGGCCAACGTCCTGACTTTC
TRBJ1-6 | TRBD1 | TRBV9 | - | CASSDTGGANNSPLHF | TGTGCCAGCAGCGATACAGGGGGGGCGAATAATTCACCCCTCCACTTT
TRBJ1-1 | TRBD1 | TRBV10-1 | - | CAIPTPGQGFNTEAFF | TGCGCCATCCCTACACCGGGACAGGGTTTTAACACTGAAGCTTTCTTT
TRBJ2-1 | - | TRBV7-2 | - | CASSLGPRSSYNEQFF | TGTGCCAGCAGCTTAGGGCCTCGGAGCTCCTACAATGAGCAGTTCTTC
TRBJ1-1 | - | TRBV5-6 | - | CASSADTYTEAFF | TGTGCCAGCAGCGCCGACACGTACACTGAAGCTTTCTTT
TRBJ2-3 | TRBD2 | TRBV19 | - | CASSPGTSRTDTQYF | TGTGCCAGTAGTCCCGGGACTAGTCGCACAGATACGCAGTATTTT
TRBJ2-5 | TRBD1 | TRBV4-2 | - | CASSPGGETQYF | TGTGCCAGCAGCCCAGGGGGAGAGACCCAGTACTTC
TRBJ2-7 | TRBD2 | TRBV6-5 | - | CASSSPLAGLSYEQYF | TGTGCCAGCAGTTCTCCCCTAGCGGGACTTTCCTACGAGCAGTACTTC
TRBJ1-3 | - | TRBV11-2 | - | CASSRDTSGNTIYF | TGTGCCAGCAGCCGGGACACCTCTGGAAACACCATATATTTT
TRBJ2-7 | TRBD1 | TRBV5-4 | - | CASSMTGDRSAQYF | TGTGCCAGCAGCATGACAGGGGATCGTAGTGCGCAGTACTTC
TRBJ1-1 | - | TRBV19 | - | CASRLAGTGTEAFF | TGTGCCAGTAGGTTGGCAGGCACGGGCACTGAAGCTTTCTTT
TRBJ2-7 | TRBD2 | TRBV30 | - | CAWRWGGSYEQYF | TGTGCCTGGAGGTGGGGGGGCTCCTACGAGCAGTACTTC
TRBJ2-7 | TRBD1 | TRBV5-1 | - | CASSLWTGSYEQYF | TGCGCCAGCAGCTTATGGACAGGATCCTACGAGCAGTACTTC